The text below deals with one T cell receptor (beta chain). This entry is derived from a study of PD-L1 blockade in urothelial cancer. Background on the study: Male sex and bladder-origin urothelial cancer characterized about 90% of the 29 patients.

The time point: pretreatment peripheral blood. Germline assignment: CDR1 SGHVS and CDR2 FNYEAQ. This CDR3 has 15 amino acids. The V end was cut by 0 bases, the J end by 11 bases, with 17 bases between. TCRdb's copy holds only in-frame clones and misses some; the assay was immunoSEQ multiplex PCR. This table holds approximately 90,000 clones, 84% found once. The chain uses TRBV7-6 and TRBJ1-5, with D possibly matching TRBD1 (5 bases). Sequencing used PBMCs, obtained around atezolizumab (anti-PD-L1) treatment. The clonotype was recovered from a man in his sixties with urothelial cancer. The CDR3 loop reads CASSLAVEGISAQHF. CDR3 sequence (DNA): TGTGCCAGCAGCTTAGCTGTGGAGGGGATTTCTGCCCAGCATTTT.